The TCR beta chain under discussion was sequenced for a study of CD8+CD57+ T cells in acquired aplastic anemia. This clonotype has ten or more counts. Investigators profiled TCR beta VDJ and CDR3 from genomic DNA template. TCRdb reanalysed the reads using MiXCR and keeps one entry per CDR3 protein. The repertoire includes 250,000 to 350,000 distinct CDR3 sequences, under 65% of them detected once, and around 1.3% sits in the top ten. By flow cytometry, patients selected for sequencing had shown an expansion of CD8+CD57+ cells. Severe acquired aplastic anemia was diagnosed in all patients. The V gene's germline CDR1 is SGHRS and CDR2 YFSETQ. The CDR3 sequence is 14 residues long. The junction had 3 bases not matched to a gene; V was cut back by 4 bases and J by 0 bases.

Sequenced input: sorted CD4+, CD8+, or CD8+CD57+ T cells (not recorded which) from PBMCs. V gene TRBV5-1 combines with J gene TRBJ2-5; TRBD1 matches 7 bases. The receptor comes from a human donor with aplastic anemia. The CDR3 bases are TGCGCCAGCAGCCCGGGACAGTACCAAGAGACCCAGTACTTC. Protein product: CASSPGQYQETQYF.